The clone carrying this T cell receptor (beta chain) was picked up one time. This table comes from immunoSEQ multiplex PCR, and its TCRdb copy is limited to in-frame clones, with some not included. The sample contains 60,000 to 70,000 clones, approximately 74% of which appear only once. These data belong to a study of T cells in tumors after PD-1 blockade. The germline V and J ends were trimmed by 3 bases and 4 bases, with 10 bases remaining between them. Germline V lookup: CDR1 MNHEY, CDR2 SMNVEV (reference sequence). CDR3 length: 14 residues. The chain has TRBV27 and TRBJ1-3; D is unclear. The sequenced sample was PBMCs, obtained after anti-PD-1 treatment. The origin of this receptor is a human donor with basal cell carcinoma. The CDR3 nucleotides are TGTGCCAGCAGTTTGCGTGGAAAAGGAAACACCATATATTTT. Translated, it gives CASSLRGKGNTIYF.